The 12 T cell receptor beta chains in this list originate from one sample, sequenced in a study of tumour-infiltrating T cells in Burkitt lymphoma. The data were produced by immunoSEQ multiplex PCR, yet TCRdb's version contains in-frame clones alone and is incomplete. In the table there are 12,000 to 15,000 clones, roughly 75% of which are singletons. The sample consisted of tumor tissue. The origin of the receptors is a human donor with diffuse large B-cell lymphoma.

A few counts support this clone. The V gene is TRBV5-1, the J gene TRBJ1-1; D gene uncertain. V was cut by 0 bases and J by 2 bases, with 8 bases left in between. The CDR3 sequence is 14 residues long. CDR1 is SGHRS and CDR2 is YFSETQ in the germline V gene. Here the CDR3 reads CASSLAWVNTEAFF. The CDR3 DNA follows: TGCGCCAGCAGCTTGGCCTGGGTTAACACTGAAGCTTTCTTT.

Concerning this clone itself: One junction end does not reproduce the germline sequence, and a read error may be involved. The DNA of the CDR3 is TGCGTCAGCAGCTTAGGGCGGGATACGCAGTATTTT. It codes for CVSSLGRDTQYF. The chain couples TRBV5-1 to TRBJ2-3; D unresolved. CDR1 and CDR2 from the germline V gene are SGHRS and YFSETQ. The CDR3 length is 12 residues.

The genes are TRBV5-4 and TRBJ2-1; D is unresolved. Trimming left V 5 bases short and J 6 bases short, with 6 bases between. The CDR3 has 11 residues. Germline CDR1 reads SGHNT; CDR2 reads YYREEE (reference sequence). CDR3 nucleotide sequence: TGTGCCAGCAGGGGAATCAATGAGCAGTTCTTC. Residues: CASRGINEQFF.

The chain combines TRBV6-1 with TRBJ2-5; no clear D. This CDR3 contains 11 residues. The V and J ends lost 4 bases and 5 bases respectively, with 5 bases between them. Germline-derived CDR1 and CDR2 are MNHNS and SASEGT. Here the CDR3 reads CASSGQETQYF. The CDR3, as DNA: TGTGCCAGCAGTGGTCAGGAGACCCAGTACTTC.

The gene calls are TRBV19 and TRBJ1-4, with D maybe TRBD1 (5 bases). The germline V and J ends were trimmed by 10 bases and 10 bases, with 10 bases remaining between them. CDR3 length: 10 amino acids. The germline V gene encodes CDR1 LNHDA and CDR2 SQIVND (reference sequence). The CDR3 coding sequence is TGTGCCACCATGGGGGGAAAACTGTTTTTT. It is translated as CATMGGKLFF.

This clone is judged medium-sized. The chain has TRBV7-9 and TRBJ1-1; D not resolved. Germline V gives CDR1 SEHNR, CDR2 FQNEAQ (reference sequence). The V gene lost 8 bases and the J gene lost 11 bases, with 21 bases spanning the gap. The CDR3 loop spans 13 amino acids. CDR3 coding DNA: TGTGCCAGCGAACTAGGATCTGTTTCGGGGGCTTTCTTT. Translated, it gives CASELGSVSGAFF.

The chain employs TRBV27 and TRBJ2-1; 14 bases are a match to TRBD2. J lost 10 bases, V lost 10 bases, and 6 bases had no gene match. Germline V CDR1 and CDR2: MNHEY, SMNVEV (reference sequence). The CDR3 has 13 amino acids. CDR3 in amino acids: CATGLAGGVEQFF. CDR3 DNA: TGTGCCACCGGACTAGCGGGAGGTGTAGAGCAGTTCTTC.

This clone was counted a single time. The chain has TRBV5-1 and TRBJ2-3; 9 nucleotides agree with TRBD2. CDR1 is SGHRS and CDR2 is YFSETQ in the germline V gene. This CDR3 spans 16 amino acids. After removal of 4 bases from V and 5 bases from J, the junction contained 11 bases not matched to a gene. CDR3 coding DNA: TGCGCCAGCAGCCGAATTAGCGGGAGTCCCGGAGATACGCAGTATTTT. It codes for CASSRISGSPGDTQYF.

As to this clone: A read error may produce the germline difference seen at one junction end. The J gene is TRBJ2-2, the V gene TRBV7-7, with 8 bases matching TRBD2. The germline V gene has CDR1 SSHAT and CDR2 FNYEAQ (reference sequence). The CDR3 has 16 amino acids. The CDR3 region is CASSLRAGADTGELFF. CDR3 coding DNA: TGTGCTAGCAGCTTGAGAGCGGGAGCGGACACCGGGGAGCTGTTTTTT.

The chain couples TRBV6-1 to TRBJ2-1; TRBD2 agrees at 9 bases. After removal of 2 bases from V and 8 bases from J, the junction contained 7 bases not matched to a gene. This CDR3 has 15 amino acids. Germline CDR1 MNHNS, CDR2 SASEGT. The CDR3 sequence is CASSENIAGAHEQFF. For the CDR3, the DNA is TGTGCCAGCAGTGAAAACATAGCGGGAGCTCATGAGCAGTTCTTC.

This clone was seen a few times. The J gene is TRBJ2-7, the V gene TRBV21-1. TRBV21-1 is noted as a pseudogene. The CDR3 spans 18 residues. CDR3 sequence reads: CASLTTGGLGSDPYEQYV. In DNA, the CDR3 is TGTGCCAGTCTCACAACTGGGGGGCTTGGGAGCGACCCCTACGAGCAGTACGTC.

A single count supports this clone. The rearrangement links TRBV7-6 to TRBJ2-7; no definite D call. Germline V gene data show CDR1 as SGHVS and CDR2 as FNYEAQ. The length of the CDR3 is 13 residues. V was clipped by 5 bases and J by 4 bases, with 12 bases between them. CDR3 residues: CASSAGPLYEQYV. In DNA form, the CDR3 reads TGTGCCAGCAGCGCAGGCCCACTATACGAGCAGTACGTC.